The clone carrying this T cell receptor (beta chain) was seen only once. The antigen is undetermined. The germline V gene has CDR1 SEHNR and CDR2 FQNEAQ (reference sequence). The CDR3 totals 16 residues. V was shortened by 2 bases and J by 5 bases, with 19 bases between the two germline ends. Profiling relied on immunoSEQ multiplex PCR, and the TCRdb table lists in-frame clones only, not all of them. This sample has about 140,000 clones, with roughly 90% found just once. This sample was taken from a study of T cell responses to AZD1222 COVID-19 vaccine. Study in general: Pooling was applied to second doses at about 4 or about 12 weeks.

Overall study findings and caveats: Reports say nearly half of spike-specific TCRs go after unmutated variant regions. White British people made up most donors, females outnumbered males, and clonal diversity was possibly underestimated.

The chain employs TRBV7-9 and TRBJ2-7; D may be TRBD1 (5 bases). The starting material was peripheral blood, obtained on day 0 of AZD1222 vaccination. The source of this sequence is an adult in good health. CDR3 protein: CASSLISGFQSHEQYF. DNA for the CDR3: TGTGCCAGCAGCTTAATATCAGGGTTTCAGTCCCACGAGCAGTACTTC.